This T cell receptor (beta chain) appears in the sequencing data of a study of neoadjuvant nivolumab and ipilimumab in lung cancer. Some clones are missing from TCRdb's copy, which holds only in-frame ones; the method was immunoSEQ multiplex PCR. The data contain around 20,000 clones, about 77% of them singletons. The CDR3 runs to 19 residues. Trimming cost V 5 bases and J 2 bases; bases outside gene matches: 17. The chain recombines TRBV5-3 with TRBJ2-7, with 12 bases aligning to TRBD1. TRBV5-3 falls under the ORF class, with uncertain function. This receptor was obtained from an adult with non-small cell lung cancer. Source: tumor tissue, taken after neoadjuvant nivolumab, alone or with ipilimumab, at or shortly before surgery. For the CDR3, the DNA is TGTGCCAGAAGTAATACCCCGGGACAGGGGGCCCAAAACACCTACGAGCAGTACTTC. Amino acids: CARSNTPGQGAQNTYEQYF.